Below, one T cell receptor (beta chain) is given with its context. There are 13 residues in the CDR3. Trimming shortened V by 5 bases and J by 6 bases, and 11 bases separated the two germline ends. Germline loops: CDR1 SEHNR, CDR2 FQNEAQ (reference sequence). The sample comes from a study of blood T cell repertoires in COVID-19. Turning to the study itself: Acute and convalescent COVID-19 specimens originated in the United States, Italy and Spain. PBMCs, B-cell-depleted T cells, or T cells provided the cDNA or gDNA that made up the material.

In the original processing: Nucleated cell counts were estimated from reference gene primer amplification. Assay: immunoSEQ multiplex PCR; the TCRdb copy retains only in-frame clones and omits some. The V and J calls and clone size come from that table; D and trimming were worked out from the DNA. The table includes 200,000 to 250,000 clones, approximately 80% detected once. The genes are TRBV7-9 and TRBJ1-3; maybe TRBD1 (6 bases). The sequencing input was peripheral blood. This TCR derives from a young man who had recovered from COVID-19. CDR3 bases: TGTGCCAGCAGCGATGGACAGCCAAACACCATATATTTT. This gives the protein CASSDGQPNTIYF.